This T cell receptor beta chain was recovered during a study of T cell responses to AZD1222 COVID-19 vaccine. Sequencing used immunoSEQ multiplex PCR; TCRdb keeps in-frame clones, though not all of them. The sample contains under 75,000 clones, over 75% of which appear only once. V gave up 6 bases and J gave up 0 bases, with 8 bases separating them. Germline loops: CDR1 MNHEY, CDR2 SVGAGI. The CDR3 runs to 13 residues. Study observations and caveats: Just 5 to 7 AZD1222 recipients were seropositive at baseline. Repertoires in all cases were sampled only once the peak T cell response had passed. Donors skewed white British and female; clonal diversity was possibly underestimated.

About this clone itself: Antigen: not known.

The TCR comes from an adult in good health. The chain recombines TRBV6-5 with TRBJ1-2; no reliable D call. The sequences come from peripheral blood, collected on day 0 of AZD1222 vaccination. Here the CDR3 reads CASSGRANYGYTF. The CDR3 DNA reads TGTGCCAGCAGCGGCCGAGCTAACTATGGCTACACCTTC.